The TCR beta chain described here comes from a study of molecular identifiers for immune sequencing clone quantification. At the level of the study: For replicates, RNA isolated from around 20,000 or 99,000 naive CD8 cells was divided into five portions, of which four were sequenced. Whole-study findings and limits: Clone sizes that are highly expanded could be underestimated when identical TCR molecules share a barcode.

Notes on this clonotype: The target antigen is unknown.

This CDR3 is 16 amino acids long. Germline V gives CDR1 MNHEY, CDR2 SMNVEV (reference sequence). Trimming took off 5 bases at V and 8 bases at J, with 21 bases between the two ends. One entry per CDR3 protein, called by TCRdb with MiXCR from the PCR reads. The sample yields hundreds of thousands of distinct CDR3 sequences, around a fifth seen once. V usage is TRBV27 and J usage is TRBJ1-4; D is possibly TRBD1 (6 bases). The sequencing input was naive CD8+ T cells from blood, with Jurkat cell RNA spiked in. The subset: FACS-sorted CD8+CD4-CCR7+CD45RA+ naive T cells. The origin of this receptor is a human donor in good health. Some libraries in this study had Jurkat cell RNA spiked in. CDR3 loop: CASSPRYGGAEEKLFF. The CDR3 DNA is TGTGCCAGCAGTCCCCGGTATGGGGGGGCTGAGGAAAAACTGTTTTTT.